The 6 T cell receptor beta chains given below trace back to one sample, sequenced in a study of identical twins. Via MiXCR, TCRdb re-called the 5' RACE reads, giving one row per CDR3 protein. The repertoire holds about 700,000 distinct CDR3 sequences, with roughly 6% as singletons. Sequencing used naive T cells sorted from blood. The source is a man younger than 35 in good health.

This rearrangement joins TRBV7-9 to TRBJ2-1, with D perhaps assigned TRBD1 or TRBD2 (5 bases each). Trimming took 4 bases from V and 5 from J, leaving 12 bases between them. Germline loops: CDR1 SEHNR, CDR2 FQNEAQ (reference sequence). This CDR3 has 14 amino acids. CDR3 amino acids: CASSYEGTHNEQFF. Here the CDR3 DNA reads TGTGCCAGCAGCTACGAGGGGACCCACAATGAGCAGTTCTTC.

The chain joins TRBV7-9 to TRBJ2-1; TRBD2 matches at 7 bases. Per germline, CDR1 SEHNR and CDR2 FQNEAQ (reference sequence). This CDR3 spans 14 amino acids. After removal of 5 bases from V and 5 bases from J, the junction contained 6 bases not matched to a gene. The CDR3 loop reads CASSPREKDNEQFF. The DNA of the CDR3 is TGTGCCAGCAGCCCGCGGGAGAAGGACAATGAGCAGTTCTTC.

As to this clonotype: The junction departs from germline at one end; a sequencing error may be responsible. The chain joins TRBV2 to TRBJ2-5, with 14 bases aligning to TRBD2. Germline CDR1 SNHLY, CDR2 FYNNEI. The CDR3 loop spans 16 amino acids. CDR3 coding DNA: TGTGCCAGCGGTGACAGTCGACTAGCGGGAGGGGAGACCCAGTACTTC. Its translation is CASGDSRLAGGETQYF. Drawing the rest from reference TRBV2 and TRBJ2-5, the complete variable domain is EPEVTQTPSHQVTQMGQEVILRCVPISNHLYFYWYRQILGQKVEFLVSFYNNEISEKSEIFDDQFSVERPDGSNFTLKIRSTKLEDSAMYFCASGDSRLAGGETQYFGPGTRLLVL.

The chain combines TRBV6-2 or TRBV6-3 with TRBJ2-3, with TRBD2 matching 8 bases. The CDR3 consists of 15 residues. With V trimmed by 0 bases and J by 7 bases, 6 bases remained unmatched. CDR1 is MNHEY, CDR2 SVGEGT, per germline. The CDR3 DNA sequence: TGTGCCAGCAGTTACTCGAACAGCGGGGGATATACGCAGTATTTT. It translates to CASSYSNSGGYTQYF.

This clonotype was observed at least ten times. This sequence joins TRBV5-1 and TRBJ2-7, with D possibly matching TRBD2 (6 bases). There are 15 residues in the CDR3. The germline V gene has CDR1 SGHRS and CDR2 YFSETQ. Deletions cut 2 bases from V and 1 base from J, with 13 bases between. The DNA for the CDR3 is TGCGCCAGCAGCTTCGGGAGCTCATCATCCTACGAGCAGTACTTC. Translation: CASSFGSSSSYEQYF.

The CDR3 nucleotides read TGCGCCAGCAGTGATCCCAGGGCTAGGGGGAATGAGCAGTTCTTC. Amino acid sequence: CASSDPRARGNEQFF. The gene calls are TRBV10-1 and TRBJ2-1; D might be TRBD1 (6 bases). CDR1 and CDR2 (germline): WNHNN, SYGVQD (reference sequence). CDR3 length: 15 residues. With 3 bases removed from V and 7 bases from J, the gap between germline ends came to 16 bases.